This is a list of T cell receptor beta chains from one sample in a study of blood T cell repertoires in COVID-19. The protocol was immunoSEQ multiplex PCR, while the TCRdb copy is restricted to in-frame clones and leaves out a portion. The sample consists of roughly 340,000 clones, about 87% of them appearing once. The material sequenced was PBMCs or T cells enriched from blood (not recorded which). These TCRs come from a man between 35 and 55 years old in a cohort exposed to, infected with or recovered from COVID-19 (not recorded which). The CDR3 runs from the conserved cysteine through the conserved F or W. A D gene is named only where the DNA matches it firmly. Expanded clones get a size class; other rows say once, few or many, or leave the size out.

size,V,D,J,CDR3,DNA
NA,TRBV3-1/TRBV3-2,NA,TRBJ2-1,CASSHQYNEQFF,TGTGCCAGCAGCCACCAATACAATGAGCAGTTCTTC
NA,TRBV5-1,TRBD1,TRBJ1-5,CASSPGTAKNQPQHF,TGCGCCAGCAGCCCCGGGACAGCCAAAAATCAGCCCCAGCATTTT
NA,TRBV2,TRBD2,TRBJ2-4,CASSGPFSSGRFDLAKNIQYF,TGTGCCAGCAGTGGCCCTTTTAGTAGCGGGAGGTTCGACTTAGCCAAAAACATTCAGTACTTC
NA,TRBV10-2,NA,TRBJ2-4,CASSETAGRGYF,TGCGCCAGCAGTGAGACAGCAGGACGGGGGTACTTC
NA,TRBV20-1,NA,TRBJ2-7,CSPRQYYEQYF,TGCAGTCCTAGGCAGTACTACGAGCAGTACTTC
few,TRBV7-8,TRBD1,TRBJ1-4,CASSPRTGVNEKLFF,TGTGCCAGCAGCCCACGGACAGGGGTTAATGAAAAACTGTTTTTT
once,TRBV25-1,NA,TRBJ2-7,CASTARGRSYEQYF,TGTGCCAGCACCGCGCGGGGCAGGTCCTACGAGCAGTACTTC
NA,TRBV2,NA,TRBJ2-5,CASSGERKGGTQYF,TGTGCCAGCAGTGGTGAGAGGAAAGGAGGGACCCAGTACTTC
NA,TRBV28,NA,TRBJ2-3,CASSLINTDTQYF,TGTGCCAGCAGTTTAATTAACACAGATACGCAGTATTTT
NA,TRBV5-4,TRBD1,TRBJ1-1,CASSSPGQAYTEAFF,TGTGCCAGCAGCTCTCCGGGACAGGCTTACACTGAAGCTTTCTTT
few,TRBV24-1,NA,TRBJ1-5,CATSDSSNQPQHF,TGTGCCACCAGTGATTCGAGCAATCAGCCCCAGCATTTT
NA,TRBV20-1,NA,TRBJ2-5,CSASTVTSFQETQYF,TGCAGTGCTAGTACGGTTACCTCCTTCCAAGAGACCCAGTACTTC
NA,TRBV30,NA,TRBJ2-7,CAWSRQGAYEQYF,TGTGCCTGGAGTCGGCAGGGCGCCTACGAGCAGTACTTC
NA,TRBV27,TRBD1,TRBJ1-6,CASGLRPGQGASYNSPLHF,TGTGCCAGCGGCTTACGCCCCGGACAGGGGGCTTCCTATAATTCACCCCTCCACTTT
NA,TRBV6-2/TRBV6-3,TRBD2,TRBJ2-1,CASSRSGDSYNEQFF,TGTGCCAGCAGCAGGAGCGGGGACTCCTACAATGAGCAGTTCTTC
once,TRBV2,TRBD2,TRBJ2-5,CASSVEAGGAETQYF,TGTGCCAGCAGTGTGGAAGCGGGAGGGGCAGAGACCCAGTACTTC
many,TRBV6-5,TRBD1,TRBJ1-2,CASGRTGAYGYTF,TGTGCCAGCGGAAGGACAGGGGCCTATGGCTACACCTTC
NA,TRBV2,NA,TRBJ2-2,CASTLGRQNTGELFF,TGTGCCAGCACCTTGGGGAGACAGAACACCGGGGAGCTGTTTTTT
once,TRBV28,TRBD1,TRBJ2-7,CASSISGTGGTSYEQYF,TGTGCCAGCAGTATTTCCGGGACAGGGGGAACCTCTTACGAGCAGTACTTC
few,TRBV5-6,TRBD1,TRBJ2-7,CASSSPRDRDSLYEQYF,TGTGCCAGCAGCTCGCCCCGGGACAGGGATTCCCTTTACGAGCAGTACTTC
NA,TRBV11-2,TRBD2,TRBJ2-4,CASSSIIAGTNIQYF,TGTGCCAGCAGCTCCATCATAGCGGGAACGAACATTCAGTACTTC
NA,TRBV5-1,TRBD1,TRBJ2-7,CASSKTGGSGNEQYF,TGCGCCAGCAGCAAAACAGGGGGATCTGGAAACGAGCAGTACTTC
NA,TRBV5-1,NA,TRBJ2-7,CASSLASGISYEQYF,TGCGCCAGCAGCTTGGCCTCCGGGATCTCCTACGAGCAGTACTTC
NA,TRBV30,NA,TRBJ2-7,CAWSVLSGSFQQYF,TGTGCCTGGAGTGTACTAAGCGGGTCCTTTCAGCAGTACTTC
NA,TRBV5-1,NA,TRBJ1-5,CASSPGTRGNQPQHF,TGCGCCAGCAGCCCCGGGACTCGGGGCAATCAGCCCCAGCATTTT
NA,TRBV5-6,NA,TRBJ1-1,CASTYRDFSTEAFF,TGTGCCAGCACGTACAGGGATTTCAGCACTGAAGCTTTCTTT
NA,TRBV6-5,TRBD1,TRBJ2-4,CASRKGQDKNIQYF,TGTGCCAGCAGGAAGGGACAGGATAAAAACATTCAGTACTTC
NA,TRBV28,NA,TRBJ1-4,CASSLPTGGNEKLFF,TGTGCCAGCAGTTTACCGACAGGAGGTAATGAAAAACTGTTTTTT
once,TRBV27,TRBD1,TRBJ1-5,CASSRGQGGNQPQHF,TGTGCCAGCAGTCGCGGACAGGGAGGCAATCAGCCCCAGCATTTT
NA,TRBV9,TRBD2,TRBJ2-5,CASSVGTSGRSQETQYF,TGTGCCAGCAGCGTAGGGACTAGCGGGAGGTCTCAAGAGACCCAGTACTTC
NA,TRBV5-1,NA,TRBJ1-1,CASSFPGMNTEAFF,TGCGCCAGCAGCTTCCCGGGGATGAACACTGAAGCTTTCTTT
NA,TRBV14,NA,TRBJ2-7,CASSRGDFGGYEQYF,TGTGCCAGCAGCCGAGGGGATTTCGGGGGTTACGAGCAGTACTTC
NA,TRBV10-3,NA,TRBJ2-2,CAMGQANTGELFF,TGTGCCATGGGGCAGGCCAACACCGGGGAGCTGTTTTTT
once,TRBV19,TRBD1,TRBJ1-1,CASSIGPGQGGKNTEAFF,TGTGCCAGTAGTATAGGTCCGGGACAGGGCGGGAAGAACACTGAAGCTTTCTTT
NA,TRBV10-3,NA,TRBJ1-2,CAISEHGGLRYGYTF,TGTGCCATCAGTGAGCATGGGGGGTTGCGCTATGGCTACACCTTC
NA,TRBV4-1,TRBD2,TRBJ2-1,CASSQGEGASYNEQFF,TGCGCCAGCAGCCAAGGGGAGGGTGCCTCCTACAATGAGCAGTTCTTC
NA,TRBV7-7,NA,TRBJ2-2,CASSPGVGYTGELFF,TGTGCCAGCAGCCCAGGGGTCGGGTACACCGGGGAGCTGTTTTTT